This entry is about one T cell receptor beta chain. The data were taken from a study of a mutant IDH1 vaccine in newly diagnosed glioma. The time point here: baseline, week 1 (first vaccination visit). Sample treatment: pre-vaccination baseline after standard-of-care therapy. Here immunoSEQ multiplex PCR was the method, and the copy in TCRdb shows in-frame clones only, minus some. The repertoire includes fewer than 100,000 clones, approximately 90% of them detected once, and 0.5% to 0.6% sits in the top ten. V was pared by 4 bases and J by 2 bases, with 9 bases between. The CDR3 spans 14 residues. Germline CDR1 LNHDA, CDR2 SQIVND (reference sequence).

This chain connects TRBV19 to TRBJ1-5; a weak D match, TRBD1 (6 bases). The source material was PBMCs, sampled from a glioma patient treated with radiotherapy, temozolomide or both. The sequence was collected from a woman in her fifties or sixties with glioma. The CDR3 DNA follows: TGTGCCAGTAGTACAGGGGTGCGCAATCAGCCCCAGCATTTT. It encodes CASSTGVRNQPQHF.